Listed below are T cell receptor beta chains from one sample, sequenced in a study of shared clonotypes between healthy human individuals. Profiling relied on immunoSEQ multiplex PCR, and the TCRdb table lists in-frame clones only, not all of them. The sample carries more than 1.2 million clones, approximately 98.5% recorded once. Material: naive CD4+ T cells sorted from blood. The receptor source for this set is a man aged 30 to 45 in good health. CDR3s include the opening cysteine and the closing phenylalanine or tryptophan. Fields, in order: J gene, D gene, V gene, clone size, CDR3 protein, CDR3 DNA. A D gene is named only where the DNA matches it firmly. Where a row states a size, it is once, few, many or the class of an expanded clone; other rows omit it.

TRBJ2-1 | TRBD1 | TRBV19 | NA | CASTTTGSSYNEQFF | TGTGCCAGTACCACGACAGGGAGCTCCTACAATGAGCAGTTCTTC
TRBJ1-2 | NA | TRBV5-1 | NA | CASSRRAGEGYTF | TGCGCCAGCAGCCGGCGGGCGGGTGAAGGCTACACCTTC
TRBJ2-7 | NA | TRBV5-5 | NA | CASTPRGGSIAGDSEQYF | TGTGCCAGCACCCCGAGGGGGGGAAGCATAGCGGGCGACTCCGAGCAGTACTTC
TRBJ1-2 | TRBD1 | TRBV4-3 | NA | CASSPAGGSYGYTF | TGCGCCAGCAGCCCGGCAGGGGGTTCGTATGGCTACACCTTC
TRBJ2-3 | NA | TRBV6-4 | NA | CASSALLVVVPDTQYF | TGTGCCAGCAGCGCCCTGTTAGTTGTAGTCCCAGATACGCAGTATTTT
TRBJ2-7 | TRBD1 | TRBV29-1 | NA | CSVGGTGPFYEQYF | TGCAGCGTTGGTGGGACAGGGCCTTTCTACGAGCAGTACTTC
TRBJ2-1 | NA | TRBV18 | NA | CASSPARHNEQFF | TGTGCCAGCTCACCAGCCAGGCACAATGAGCAGTTCTTC
TRBJ2-3 | NA | TRBV10-3 | NA | CAISDEGTGGSYTDTQYF | TGTGCCATCAGTGATGAAGGGACCGGGGGCTCCTACACAGATACGCAGTATTTT
TRBJ2-5 | NA | TRBV5-4 | NA | CASSLWGTDATQYF | TGTGCCAGCAGCTTATGGGGGACGGACGCGACCCAGTACTTC
TRBJ2-5 | NA | TRBV5-1 | NA | CASSFTSPETQYF | TGCGCCAGCAGCTTCACGAGTCCAGAGACCCAGTACTTC
TRBJ2-7 | TRBD1 | TRBV11-2 | NA | CASSRGQAYEQYF | TGTGCCAGCAGCAGAGGACAGGCTTACGAGCAGTACTTC
TRBJ2-1 | TRBD2 | TRBV7-2 | once | CASSLTSGSFYNEQFF | TGTGCCAGCAGCTTGACTAGCGGGAGCTTCTACAATGAGCAGTTCTTC
TRBJ2-1 | NA | TRBV10-3 | NA | CAISMDWGEQFF | TGTGCCATCAGTATGGACTGGGGGGAGCAGTTCTTC